The 28 T cell receptor beta chains below come from one sample, sequenced in a study of CXCR3-negative and CXCR3-positive naive CD8 T cells. The method, 5' RACE with UMI labels, was used to prepare the TRB cDNA libraries. Using the 5' RACE reads, TCRdb records one entry per CDR3 protein without DNA. Its listing shows 70,000 to 100,000 distinct CDR3 sequences. Input material: naive CXCR3- CD8+ T cells from blood. As to subset: CD45RO-CCR7+CD27+CD95- naive CD8+ T cells lacking CXCR3 (TNR3-). These TCRs come from a human donor in good health. Some clones in this sample may be carry-over from other donors' samples.

This chain uses TRBV12-3 or TRBV12-4 with TRBJ2-3; no DNA is available, so the TRBD2 call from TCRdb remains unchecked. This CDR3 contains 18 residues. The CDR3 loop reads CASSREASGGLRKNTQYF.

The genes are TRBV6-4 and TRBJ1-5; the TCRdb call, TRBD1, lacks DNA for checking. Per germline, CDR1 MRHNA and CDR2 SNTAGT. The CDR3 length is 15 residues. CDR3 in amino acids: CASSETGDGNQPQHF.

The CDR3 reads CASSQTGSEITEAFF. This chain links TRBV4-2 with TRBJ1-1; the D gene TCRdb calls, TRBD1, cannot be checked with no DNA. This CDR3 comprises 15 residues. Looked up from germline, CDR1 is LGHNA and CDR2 is YNFKEQ.

The V call is TRBV6-5, the J call TRBJ2-1; the D gene TCRdb calls, TRBD1, cannot be checked with no DNA. From germline, CDR1 is MNHEY and CDR2 SVGAGI. The CDR3 sequence is 17 residues long. CDR3 protein: CASSYSLRDSPYNEQFF.

The rearrangement joins TRBV6-1 to TRBJ2-7; as DNA is missing, the TRBD1 call by TCRdb cannot be tested. CDR3 size: 11 residues. Germline V CDR1 and CDR2: MNHNS, SASEGT. This CDR3 is CASRQSYEQYF.

This chain uses TRBV29-1 with TRBJ1-1. Germline V gene data show CDR1 as SQVTM and CDR2 as ANQGSEA. The CDR3 extends over 12 amino acids. The CDR3 region is CNVEIMDTEAFF.

The rearrangement links TRBV7-9 to TRBJ2-7. The CDR3 covers 13 residues. Germline CDR1 SEHNR, CDR2 FQNEAQ (reference sequence). CDR3 in amino acids: CASSFDSSYEQYF.

The rearrangement joins TRBV6-5 to TRBJ1-5. Germline-derived CDR1 and CDR2 are MNHEY and SVGAGI. The CDR3 has 15 amino acids. The CDR3 region is CASSYSSGSNQPQHF.

The V call is TRBV7-7, the J call TRBJ2-3. The germline V gene encodes CDR1 SSHAT and CDR2 FNYEAQ (reference sequence). CDR3 size: 13 residues. CDR3 residues: CASSLISTDTQYF. The variable domain in full, completed from reference TRBV7-7 and TRBJ2-3, reads GAGVSQSPRYKVTKRGQDVTLRCDPISSHATLYWYQQALGQGPEFLTYFNYEAQPDKSGLPSDRFSAERPEGSISTLTIQRTEQRDSAMYRCASSLISTDTQYFGPGTRLTVL.

V gene TRBV12-3 or TRBV12-4 combines with J gene TRBJ1-2. The CDR3 is made up of 14 amino acids. Here the CDR3 reads CASSLEGANYGYTF.

The chain is built from TRBV28 and TRBJ1-5; absent DNA, TCRdb's TRBD1 call cannot be checked. The CDR3 has 17 residues. Germline V gene lookup returns CDR1 MDHEN and CDR2 SYDVKM. CDR3 loop: CASRPEVGTRSNQPQHF.

The rearrangement joins TRBV29-1 to TRBJ1-2; the D call of TRBD1 rests on TCRdb alone, since no DNA is present to check it. Germline V gene data show CDR1 as SQVTM and CDR2 as ANQGSEA. The CDR3 has 14 amino acids. The CDR3 is CSVLGGTLSWGYTF.

The rearrangement links TRBV6-2 or TRBV6-3 to TRBJ2-7. Germline V gene sequence: CDR1 MNHEY, CDR2 SVGEGT. This CDR3 is built from 15 residues. The CDR3 loop reads CASSYSRVTSDEQYF.

The chain joins TRBV29-1 to TRBJ2-2; no DNA is available, so the TRBD1 call from TCRdb remains unchecked. CDR1 SQVTM and CDR2 ANQGSEA come from the germline V gene. The CDR3 extends over 13 amino acids. The CDR3: CSVSPRGNGELFF.

The chain couples TRBV27 to TRBJ1-2; TCRdb designates TRBD1, a call that cannot be tested without DNA. The CDR3 is 13 amino acids. The germline V gene encodes CDR1 MNHEY and CDR2 SMNVEV (reference sequence). CDR3 residues: CASSMTGTYGYTF.

V gene TRBV29-1 combines with J gene TRBJ2-2. Germline V lookup: CDR1 SQVTM, CDR2 ANQGSEA. The CDR3 consists of 12 residues. The CDR3 loop is CSVGHHTGELFF.

The chain employs TRBV7-9 and TRBJ2-6; absent DNA, TCRdb's TRBD2 call cannot be checked. Germline V gives CDR1 SEHNR, CDR2 FQNEAQ (reference sequence). This CDR3 is 17 amino acids long. The CDR3 region is CASTTSQRVSGANVLTF. The complete variable domain, with remaining parts taken from reference TRBV7-9 and TRBJ2-6, reads DTGVSQNPRHKITKRGQNVTFRCDPISEHNRLYWYRQTLGQGPEFLTYFQNEAQLEKSRLLSDRFSAERPKGSFSTLEIQRTEQGDSAMYLCASTTSQRVSGANVLTFGAGSRLTVL.

The chain uses TRBV2 and TRBJ2-4; absent DNA, TCRdb's TRBD2 call cannot be checked. This CDR3 region has 16 residues. CDR1 and CDR2 (germline): SNHLY, FYNNEI. CDR3 region: CASSESQGLAGNIQYF.

V is TRBV7-9 and J is TRBJ2-1; the TCRdb D gene call, TRBD2, has no DNA to confirm it. The CDR3 spans 12 residues. Germline V CDR1 and CDR2: SEHNR, FQNEAQ (reference sequence). The CDR3 loop reads CASSVGEDEQFF.

The gene calls are TRBV7-9 and TRBJ2-1; TCRdb picks TRBD1, but there is no DNA to check that call. The CDR3 loop spans 14 amino acids. Germline V gives CDR1 SEHNR, CDR2 FQNEAQ (reference sequence). The chain's CDR3 is CASSPRDRWNEQFF.

The chain joins TRBV29-1 to TRBJ2-5; the TCRdb D gene call, TRBD1, has no DNA to confirm it. Germline assignment: CDR1 SQVTM and CDR2 ANQGSEA. This CDR3 comprises 11 residues. CDR3 residues: CSVDPDGTQYF.

The chain links TRBV29-1 to TRBJ2-7; TCRdb reports TRBD2, a call that lacks DNA to check it against. This CDR3 has 16 amino acids. Germline V lookup: CDR1 SQVTM, CDR2 ANQGSEA. CDR3 sequence: CSVESVLAGAPYEQYF.

V usage is TRBV7-9 and J usage is TRBJ2-3; TCRdb lists TRBD2, though no DNA is available to test this call. This CDR3 is built from 15 residues. Germline loops: CDR1 SEHNR, CDR2 FQNEAQ (reference sequence). The CDR3: CASSPLAGGPDTQYF. Looking up the rest from reference TRBV7-9 and TRBJ2-3 gives the full variable domain: DTGVSQNPRHKITKRGQNVTFRCDPISEHNRLYWYRQTLGQGPEFLTYFQNEAQLEKSRLLSDRFSAERPKGSFSTLEIQRTEQGDSAMYLCASSPLAGGPDTQYFGPGTRLTVL.

The genes are TRBV21-1 and TRBJ1-5; TCRdb's D gene call, TRBD1, goes unchecked for lack of DNA. TRBV21-1 counts as a pseudogene. The CDR3 is 16 residues long. CDR3 sequence: CASSQLWGQGDQPQHF.

The chain joins TRBV5-6 to TRBJ1-1. This CDR3 contains 15 residues. Germline CDR1 SGHDT, CDR2 YYEEEE. The CDR3 sequence is CASSLAGQAYTEAFF.

V gene TRBV9 combines with J gene TRBJ2-2; TCRdb gives TRBD1 as the D gene, but with no DNA this cannot be confirmed. This CDR3 comprises 15 residues. Germline CDR1 SGDLS, CDR2 YYNGEE. This CDR3 reads CASSVVGGDTGELFF. Drawing the rest from reference TRBV9 and TRBJ2-2, the complete variable domain is DSGVTQTPKHLITATGQRVTLRCSPRSGDLSVYWYQQSLDQGLQFLIQYYNGEERAKGNILERFSAQQFPDLHSELNLSSLELGDSALYFCASSVVGGDTGELFFGEGSRLTVL.

This rearrangement joins TRBV5-1 to TRBJ2-7; there is no DNA to check the TCRdb D call of TRBD1. This CDR3 comprises 13 residues. The germline gives CDR1 SGHRS, CDR2 YFSETQ. The CDR3 loop is CASGDRGLYEQYF.

The gene calls are TRBV9 and TRBJ1-1. The germline V gene has CDR1 SGDLS and CDR2 YYNGEE. The CDR3 length is 15 residues. The CDR3 sequence is CASSVKDGLNTEAFF. The full variable domain, completed using reference TRBV9 and TRBJ1-1, is DSGVTQTPKHLITATGQRVTLRCSPRSGDLSVYWYQQSLDQGLQFLIQYYNGEERAKGNILERFSAQQFPDLHSELNLSSLELGDSALYFCASSVKDGLNTEAFFGQGTRLTVV.